This is a list of T cell receptor beta chains from one sample in a study of siplizumab effects on memory and regulatory T cells. Method: immunoSEQ multiplex PCR; TCRdb's copy keeps in-frame clones and lacks some. Seen here are about 100,000 clones, about 90% observed once, and the top ten hold around 0.73%. The sample comprised Tregs sorted from blood. The source of these receptors is a human donor in good health. CDR3s include the opening cysteine and the closing phenylalanine or tryptophan. A D gene is named only where the DNA matches it firmly. Clone sizes are given selectively: once, few, many, or a class where the clone is expanded.

v_gene	abundance	d_gene	j_gene	CDR3aa	CDR3nt
TRBV29-1	-	-	TRBJ2-7	CSVGGRLLYEQYF	TGCAGCGTTGGGGGCCGTCTCCTCTACGAGCAGTACTTC
TRBV5-1	-	-	TRBJ1-2	CASSLAVKNYGYTF	TGCGCCAGCAGCTTGGCCGTGAAGAACTATGGCTACACCTTC
TRBV5-1	once	TRBD2	TRBJ2-1	CASSGFSGQSSYNEQFF	TGCGCCAGCAGCGGTTTTAGCGGGCAGAGCTCCTACAATGAGCAGTTCTTC
TRBV5-1	-	-	TRBJ1-1	CASSTGPVNTEAFF	TGCGCCAGCAGCACCGGACCGGTGAACACTGAAGCTTTCTTT
TRBV4-1	-	-	TRBJ2-3	CASGMGVIAEDTDTQYF	TGCGCCTCAGGGATGGGGGTCATAGCGGAAGACACAGATACGCAGTATTTT
TRBV29-1	-	TRBD1	TRBJ2-2	CSARQGVNTGELFF	TGTAGCGCCAGACAGGGGGTGAACACCGGGGAGCTGTTTTTT
TRBV18	-	-	TRBJ1-4	CASSPDQVVRKLFF	TGTGCCAGCTCACCAGACCAGGTGGTCAGGAAACTGTTTTTT
TRBV7-8	-	-	TRBJ2-5	CASSLKILRGAYRETQYF	TGTGCCAGCAGCCTCAAGATACTTAGGGGAGCCTACAGAGAGACCCAGTACTTC
TRBV7-8	-	TRBD1	TRBJ1-2	CASSYKSGTGVGYTF	TGTGCCAGCAGCTACAAATCCGGGACAGGGGTTGGCTACACCTTC
TRBV19	-	TRBD2	TRBJ2-7	CASSSSGNEQYF	TGTGCCAGTAGTTCTAGCGGGAACGAGCAGTACTTC
TRBV28	once	-	TRBJ2-5	CASSFRGRLQETQYF	TGTGCCAGCAGTTTCCGGGGGCGACTTCAAGAGACCCAGTACTTC
TRBV29-1	-	TRBD2	TRBJ2-3	CSVGLAGLTDTQYF	TGCAGCGTTGGGCTAGCGGGGCTCACAGATACGCAGTATTTT
TRBV5-1	-	-	TRBJ2-3	CASSLGGGSTDTQYF	TGCGCCAGCAGCTTGGGGGGCGGAAGCACAGATACGCAGTATTTT
TRBV10-2	-	-	TRBJ2-3	CASRPPVRTDTQYF	TGCGCCAGCAGACCCCCCGTGAGGACAGATACGCAGTATTTT
TRBV7-3	-	TRBD2	TRBJ2-5	CASSLWREETQYF	TGTGCCAGCAGTCTTTGGCGGGAGGAAACCCAGTACTTC
TRBV28	-	-	TRBJ1-2	CASSFGGRVAGGYTF	TGTGCCAGCAGTTTCGGTGGCAGGGTAGCGGGTGGCTACACCTTC
TRBV19	-	TRBD2	TRBJ2-2	CASSQGLAGTGELFF	TGTGCCAGTAGCCAGGGACTAGCGGGGACCGGGGAGCTGTTTTTT
TRBV5-4	-	-	TRBJ2-1	CASSLGVGANNEQFF	TGTGCCAGCAGCCTCGGGGTAGGGGCCAACAATGAGCAGTTCTTC
TRBV18	-	TRBD2	TRBJ2-1	CASSPGLGSYNEQFF	TGTGCCAGCTCACCGGGACTAGGGTCCTACAATGAGCAGTTCTTC
TRBV11-2	-	TRBD1	TRBJ2-5	CASSLEMGQGGETQYF	TGTGCCAGCAGCTTAGAGATGGGACAGGGGGGGGAGACCCAGTACTTC
TRBV19	-	-	TRBJ2-6	CASSIPPGARANVLTF	TGTGCCAGTAGTATACCCCCGGGGGCAAGGGCCAACGTCCTGACTTTC
TRBV5-1	once	-	TRBJ2-1	CASSLRSYNEQFF	TGCGCCAGCAGCTTGAGGAGCTACAATGAGCAGTTCTTC
TRBV7-9	-	-	TRBJ2-7	CASSTLGAGPVF	TGTGCCAGCAGCACCCTGGGAGCGGGCCCTGTCTTC
TRBV7-2	-	-	TRBJ2-5	CASSYPGETQYF	TGTGCCAGCAGCTATCCGGGAGAGACCCAGTACTTC
TRBV29-1	-	-	TRBJ1-5	CSVATGFQDQPQHF	TGCAGCGTTGCCACAGGGTTTCAAGATCAGCCCCAGCATTTT
TRBV27	-	-	TRBJ1-2	CASSPRGTVYTF	TGTGCCAGCAGTCCTCGTGGAACGGTCTACACCTTC
TRBV4-2	-	-	TRBJ2-5	CASSQDGNWPGGQETQYF	TGTGCCAGCAGCCAAGACGGGAACTGGCCCGGAGGGCAAGAGACCCAGTACTTC
TRBV7-9	-	-	TRBJ1-1	CASSLPTEAFF	TGTGCCAGCAGCCTACCGACTGAAGCTTTCTTT
TRBV28	-	-	TRBJ2-1	CASRTQEQFF	TGTGCCAGCAGAACCCAGGAGCAGTTCTTC
TRBV4-1	-	TRBD1	TRBJ1-2	CASSPNLQGYGYTF	TGCGCCAGCAGCCCGAACTTACAGGGGTATGGCTACACCTTC
TRBV19	-	-	TRBJ2-2	CASSIGSYTGELFF	TGTGCCAGTAGTATAGGCAGCTACACCGGGGAGCTGTTTTTT
TRBV5-1	once	-	TRBJ1-5	CASSLGEGPNQPQHF	TGCGCCAGCAGCTTGGGAGAGGGCCCCAATCAGCCCCAGCATTTT
TRBV11-1	-	TRBD1	TRBJ2-7	CASSPNRGRTYEQYF	TGTGCCAGCAGCCCAAACAGGGGGCGAACTTACGAGCAGTACTTC
TRBV7-8	-	-	TRBJ1-1	CASSLAADTEAFF	TGTGCCAGCAGCTTAGCCGCGGACACTGAAGCTTTCTTT
TRBV5-1	-	-	TRBJ2-7	CASSLSSASWNEQYF	TGCGCCAGCAGCTTGTCTTCCGCTAGTTGGAACGAGCAGTACTTC